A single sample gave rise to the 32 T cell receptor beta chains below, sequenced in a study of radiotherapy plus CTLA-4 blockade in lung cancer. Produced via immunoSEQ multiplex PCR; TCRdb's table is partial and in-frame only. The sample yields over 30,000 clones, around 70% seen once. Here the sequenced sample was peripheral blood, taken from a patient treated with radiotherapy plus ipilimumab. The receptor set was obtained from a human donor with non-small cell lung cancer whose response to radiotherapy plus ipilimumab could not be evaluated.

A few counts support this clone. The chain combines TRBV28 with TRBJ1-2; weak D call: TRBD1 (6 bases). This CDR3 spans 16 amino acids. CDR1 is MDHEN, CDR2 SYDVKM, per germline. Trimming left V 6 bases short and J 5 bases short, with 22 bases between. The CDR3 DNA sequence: TGTGCCAGCAGCTACCTAACAGGGAAAAGTGGGTATGGCTACACCTTC. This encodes CASSYLTGKSGYGYTF.

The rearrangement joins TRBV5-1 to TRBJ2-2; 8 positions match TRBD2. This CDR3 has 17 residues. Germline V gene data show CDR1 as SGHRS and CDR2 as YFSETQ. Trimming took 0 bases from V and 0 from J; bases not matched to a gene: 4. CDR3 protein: CASSLDLAGTNTGELFF. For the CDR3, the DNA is TGCGCCAGCAGCTTGGACCTAGCGGGCACGAACACCGGGGAGCTGTTTTTT. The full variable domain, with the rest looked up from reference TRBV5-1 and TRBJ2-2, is KAGVTQTPRYLIKTRGQQVTLSCSPISGHRSVSWYQQTPGQGLQFLFEYFSETQRNKGNFPGRFSGRQFSNSRSEMNVSTLELGDSALYLCASSLDLAGTNTGELFFGEGSRLTVL.

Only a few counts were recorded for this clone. CDR3: CASLNGQGINQPQHF. DNA of the CDR3: TGTGCCAGCCTTAACGGACAGGGCATCAATCAGCCCCAGCATTTT. This chain connects TRBV28 to TRBJ1-5, with 8 bases identical to TRBD1. Germline CDR1 and CDR2: MDHEN and SYDVKM. The V segment lost 8 bases and the J segment 3 bases; nucleotides outside the gene matches: 9. This CDR3 is 15 amino acids long.

The CDR3 DNA is TGTGCCAGTAGTATAGTTTCGGAGAGGAGCAATCAGCCCCAGCATTTT. Translating it yields CASSIVSERSNQPQHF. The chain employs TRBV19 and TRBJ1-5; D ambiguous. V shed 1 base and J shed 1 base, with 11 bases lying between them. Germline CDR1 reads LNHDA; CDR2 reads SQIVND (reference sequence). This CDR3 has 16 amino acids.

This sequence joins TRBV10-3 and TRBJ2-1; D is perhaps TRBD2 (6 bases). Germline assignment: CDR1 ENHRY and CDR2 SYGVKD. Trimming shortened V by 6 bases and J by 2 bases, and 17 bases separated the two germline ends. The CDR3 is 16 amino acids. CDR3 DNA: TGTGCCATCAGGGAACTAGGAGGGAACCCCTACAATGAGCAGTTCTTC. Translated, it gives CAIRELGGNPYNEQFF.

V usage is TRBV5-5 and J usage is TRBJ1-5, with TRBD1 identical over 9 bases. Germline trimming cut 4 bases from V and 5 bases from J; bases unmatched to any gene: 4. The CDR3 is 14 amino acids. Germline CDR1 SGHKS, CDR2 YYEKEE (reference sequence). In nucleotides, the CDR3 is TGTGCCAGCAGCAAAACAGGGGGCGATCAGCCCCAGCATTTT. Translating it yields CASSKTGGDQPQHF.

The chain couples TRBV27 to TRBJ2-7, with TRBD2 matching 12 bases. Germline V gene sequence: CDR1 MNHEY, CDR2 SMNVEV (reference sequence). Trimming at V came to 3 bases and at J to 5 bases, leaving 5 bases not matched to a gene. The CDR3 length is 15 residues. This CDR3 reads CASSFGLAGTHEQYF. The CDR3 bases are TGTGCCAGCAGTTTTGGACTAGCGGGAACCCACGAGCAGTACTTC.

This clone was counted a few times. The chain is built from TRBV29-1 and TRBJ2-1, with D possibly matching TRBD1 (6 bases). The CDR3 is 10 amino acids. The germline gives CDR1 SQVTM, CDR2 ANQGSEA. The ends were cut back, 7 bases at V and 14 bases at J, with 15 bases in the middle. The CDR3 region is CSASDRMEFF. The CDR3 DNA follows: TGCAGCGCCTCCGACAGGATGGAGTTCTTC.

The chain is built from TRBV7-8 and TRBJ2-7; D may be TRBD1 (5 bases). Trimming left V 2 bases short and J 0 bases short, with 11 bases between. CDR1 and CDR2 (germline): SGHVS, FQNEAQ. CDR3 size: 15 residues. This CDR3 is CASSLLSRGSYEQYF. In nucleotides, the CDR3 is TGTGCCAGCAGCTTATTGTCAAGGGGCTCCTACGAGCAGTACTTC.

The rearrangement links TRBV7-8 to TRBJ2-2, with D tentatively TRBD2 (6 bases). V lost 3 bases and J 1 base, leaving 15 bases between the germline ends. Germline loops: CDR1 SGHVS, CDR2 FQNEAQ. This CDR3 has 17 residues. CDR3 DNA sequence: TGTGCCAGCAGCTTGCGACCGGGAGCTGGGAACACCGGGGAGCTGTTTTTT. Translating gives CASSLRPGAGNTGELFF.

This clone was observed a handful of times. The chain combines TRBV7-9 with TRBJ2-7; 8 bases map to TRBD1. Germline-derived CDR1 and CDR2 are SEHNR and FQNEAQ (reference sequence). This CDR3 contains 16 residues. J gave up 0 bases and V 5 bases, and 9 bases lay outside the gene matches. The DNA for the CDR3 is TGTGCCAGCAGCCGGTTCCAGGGGGCAGGCTCCTACGAGCAGTACTTC. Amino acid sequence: CASSRFQGAGSYEQYF.

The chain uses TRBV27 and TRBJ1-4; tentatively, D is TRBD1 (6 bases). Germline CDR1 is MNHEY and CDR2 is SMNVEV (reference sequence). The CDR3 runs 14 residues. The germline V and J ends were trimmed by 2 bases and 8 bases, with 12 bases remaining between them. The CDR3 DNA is TGTGCCAGCAGTTTAACCGCAGGGGTCGAAAAACTGTTTTTT. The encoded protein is CASSLTAGVEKLFF.

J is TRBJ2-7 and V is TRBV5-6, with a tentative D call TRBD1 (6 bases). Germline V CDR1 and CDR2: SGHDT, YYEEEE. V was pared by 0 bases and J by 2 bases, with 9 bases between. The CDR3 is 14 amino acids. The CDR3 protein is CASSLATGAYEQYF. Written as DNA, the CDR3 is TGTGCCAGCAGCTTGGCGACAGGAGCCTACGAGCAGTACTTC. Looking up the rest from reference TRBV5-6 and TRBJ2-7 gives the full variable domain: DAGVTQSPTHLIKTRGQQVTLRCSPKSGHDTVSWYQQALGQGPQFIFQYYEEEERQRGNFPDRFSGHQFPNYSSELNVNALLLGDSALYLCASSLATGAYEQYFGPGTRLTVT.

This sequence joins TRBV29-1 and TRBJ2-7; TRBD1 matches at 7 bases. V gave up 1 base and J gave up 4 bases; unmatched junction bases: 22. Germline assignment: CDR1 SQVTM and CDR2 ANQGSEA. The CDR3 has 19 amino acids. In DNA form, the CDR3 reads TGCAGCGTTGAAGGGGGGACCGTAGGTCCGGGACAGACCCCATACGAGCAGTACTTC. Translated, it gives CSVEGGTVGPGQTPYEQYF.

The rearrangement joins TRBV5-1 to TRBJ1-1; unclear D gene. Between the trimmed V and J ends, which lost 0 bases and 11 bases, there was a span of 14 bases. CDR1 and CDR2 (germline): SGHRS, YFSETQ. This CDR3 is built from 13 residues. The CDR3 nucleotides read TGCGCCAGCAGCTTGGAGGCCGGGGAGTACGCTTTCTTT. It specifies CASSLEAGEYAFF.

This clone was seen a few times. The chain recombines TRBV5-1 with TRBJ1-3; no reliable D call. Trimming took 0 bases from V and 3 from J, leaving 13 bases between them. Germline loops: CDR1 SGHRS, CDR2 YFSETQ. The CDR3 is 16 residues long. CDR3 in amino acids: CASSLDPLVGGNTIYF. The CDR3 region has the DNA TGCGCCAGCAGCTTGGATCCCTTGGTCGGTGGAAACACCATATATTTT.

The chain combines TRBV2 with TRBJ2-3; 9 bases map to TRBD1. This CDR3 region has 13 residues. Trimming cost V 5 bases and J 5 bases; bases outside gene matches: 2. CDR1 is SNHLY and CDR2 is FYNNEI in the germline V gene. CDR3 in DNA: TGTGCCAGCAGTCTGGACAGGGGAGATACGCAGTATTTT. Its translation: CASSLDRGDTQYF.

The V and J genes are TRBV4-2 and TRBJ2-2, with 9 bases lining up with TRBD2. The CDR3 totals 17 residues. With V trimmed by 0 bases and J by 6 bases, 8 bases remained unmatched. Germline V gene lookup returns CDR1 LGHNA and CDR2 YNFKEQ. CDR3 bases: TGTGCCAGCAGCCAAGATCGTGGCGGGAGGGCAGCCGGGGAGCTGTTTTTT. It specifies CASSQDRGGRAAGELFF.

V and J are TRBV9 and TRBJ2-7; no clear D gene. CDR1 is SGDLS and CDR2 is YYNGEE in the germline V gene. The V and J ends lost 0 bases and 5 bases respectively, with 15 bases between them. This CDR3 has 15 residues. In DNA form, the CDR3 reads TGTGCCAGCAGCGTAGGGGCCCTACCTCTTAACGAGCAGTACTTC. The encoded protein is CASSVGALPLNEQYF.

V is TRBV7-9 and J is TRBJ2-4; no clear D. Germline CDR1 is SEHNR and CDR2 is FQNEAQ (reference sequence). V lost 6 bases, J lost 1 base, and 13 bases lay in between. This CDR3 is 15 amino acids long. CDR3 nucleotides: TGTGCCAGCAGTTTTAGTCGGGTGGCCAAAAACATTCAGTACTTC. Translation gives CASSFSRVAKNIQYF. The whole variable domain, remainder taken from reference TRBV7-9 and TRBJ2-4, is DTGVSQNPRHKITKRGQNVTFRCDPISEHNRLYWYRQTLGQGPEFLTYFQNEAQLEKSRLLSDRFSAERPKGSFSTLEIQRTEQGDSAMYLCASSFSRVAKNIQYFGAGTRLSVL.

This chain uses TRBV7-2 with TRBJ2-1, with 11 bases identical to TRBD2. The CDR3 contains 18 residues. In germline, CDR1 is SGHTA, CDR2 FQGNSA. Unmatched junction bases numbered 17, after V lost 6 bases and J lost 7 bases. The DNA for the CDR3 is TGTGCCAGCAGACAGAAAAACAAAACTAGCGGGAGTACGAATGAGCAGTTCTTC. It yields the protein CASRQKNKTSGSTNEQFF.

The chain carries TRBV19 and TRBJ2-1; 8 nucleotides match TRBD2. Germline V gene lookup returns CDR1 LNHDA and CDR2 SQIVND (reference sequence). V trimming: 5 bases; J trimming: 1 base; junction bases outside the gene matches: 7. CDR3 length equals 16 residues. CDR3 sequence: CASSGGVAGSYNEQFF. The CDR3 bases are TGTGCCAGTAGTGGTGGTGTAGCGGGATCCTACAATGAGCAGTTCTTC.

The CDR3 here is CASRARRGGYEQYF. The CDR3, as DNA: TGTGCCAGCAGGGCCAGGCGCGGAGGCTACGAGCAGTACTTC. The chain couples TRBV27 to TRBJ2-7; the D gene is possibly TRBD2 (5 bases). Trimming removed 6 bases at V and 3 bases at J, with 15 bases between. The V gene's germline CDR1 is MNHEY and CDR2 SMNVEV (reference sequence). This CDR3 has 14 residues.

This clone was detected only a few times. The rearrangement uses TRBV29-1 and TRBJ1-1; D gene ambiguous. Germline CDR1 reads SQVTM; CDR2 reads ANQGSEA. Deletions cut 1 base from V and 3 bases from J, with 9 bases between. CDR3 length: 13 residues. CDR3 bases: TGCAGCGTTGAAGTCGGGTGGGACACTGAAGCTTTCTTT. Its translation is CSVEVGWDTEAFF.

For the CDR3, the DNA is TGTGCCAGCAGCACTCCAGTAGCGGGAGTTTATTATGAGCAGTTCTTC. Amino acid sequence: CASSTPVAGVYYEQFF. The chain has TRBV7-8 and TRBJ2-1, with TRBD2 identical over 9 bases. The CDR3 contains 16 residues. The germline V gene has CDR1 SGHVS and CDR2 FQNEAQ. Trimming removed 5 bases from V and 8 bases from J; junction bases left unmatched: 13.

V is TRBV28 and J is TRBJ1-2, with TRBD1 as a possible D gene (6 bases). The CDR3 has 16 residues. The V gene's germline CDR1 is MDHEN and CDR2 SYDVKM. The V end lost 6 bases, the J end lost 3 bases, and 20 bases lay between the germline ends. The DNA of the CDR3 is TGTGCCAGCAGGAGGGGAACAGGGATCTCCGACTATGGCTACACCTTC. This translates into CASRRGTGISDYGYTF.

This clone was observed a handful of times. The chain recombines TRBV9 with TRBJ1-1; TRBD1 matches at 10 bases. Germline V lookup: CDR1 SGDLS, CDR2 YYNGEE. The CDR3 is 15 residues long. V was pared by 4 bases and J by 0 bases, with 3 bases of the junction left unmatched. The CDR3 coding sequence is TGTGCCAGCAGCAAGACAGGGGGCATGAACACTGAAGCTTTCTTT. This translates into CASSKTGGMNTEAFF.

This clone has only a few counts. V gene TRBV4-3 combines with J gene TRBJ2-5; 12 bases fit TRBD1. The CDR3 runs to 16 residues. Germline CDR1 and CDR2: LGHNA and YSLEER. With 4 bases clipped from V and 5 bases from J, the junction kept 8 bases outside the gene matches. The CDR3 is CASSPTGTGGSETQYF. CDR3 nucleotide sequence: TGCGCCAGCAGCCCCACCGGGACAGGGGGCAGTGAGACCCAGTACTTC.

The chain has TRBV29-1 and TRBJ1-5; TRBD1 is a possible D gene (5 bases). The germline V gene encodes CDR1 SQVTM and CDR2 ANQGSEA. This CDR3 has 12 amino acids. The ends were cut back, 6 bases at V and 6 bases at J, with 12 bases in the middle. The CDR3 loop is CSVQTAGQPQHF. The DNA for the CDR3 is TGCAGCGTACAGACAGCTGGTCAGCCCCAGCATTTT.

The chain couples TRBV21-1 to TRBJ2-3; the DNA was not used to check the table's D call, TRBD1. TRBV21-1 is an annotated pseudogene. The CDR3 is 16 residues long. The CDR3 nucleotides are TGTGCCAGCAGCAAAGAAGACCAGGGCTGGGCAGATACGCAGTATTTT. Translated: CASSKEDQGWADTQYF.

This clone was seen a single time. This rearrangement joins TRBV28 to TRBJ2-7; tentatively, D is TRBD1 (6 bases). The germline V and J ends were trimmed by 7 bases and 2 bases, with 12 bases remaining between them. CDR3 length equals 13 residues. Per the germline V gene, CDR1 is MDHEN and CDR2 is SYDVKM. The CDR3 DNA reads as TGTGCCAGCATCTCGGACAGCACCTACGAGCAGTACTTC. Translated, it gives CASISDSTYEQYF.

The chain's CDR3 is CASSTISGRTPYEQYF. CDR3 nucleotides: TGTGCCAGCAGCACAATTAGCGGGAGGACACCCTACGAGCAGTACTTC. This sequence joins TRBV12-1 and TRBJ2-7; the table calls TRBD2, which could not be checked here. TRBV12-1 is marked as a pseudogene. This CDR3 comprises 16 residues.